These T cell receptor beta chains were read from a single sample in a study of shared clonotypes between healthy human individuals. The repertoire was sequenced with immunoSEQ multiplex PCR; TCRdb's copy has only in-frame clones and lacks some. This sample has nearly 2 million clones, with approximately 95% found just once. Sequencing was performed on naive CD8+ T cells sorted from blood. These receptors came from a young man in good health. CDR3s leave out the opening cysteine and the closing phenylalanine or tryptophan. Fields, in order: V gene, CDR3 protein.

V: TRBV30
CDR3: AWELGGYTEAF

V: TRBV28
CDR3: ASTLGGFWPEAF

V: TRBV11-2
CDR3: ASSFGTATEAF

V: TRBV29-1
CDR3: SVVVIGYNEQF

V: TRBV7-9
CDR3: ASSYSGQGRREKLF

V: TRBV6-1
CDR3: ASSPGTSGYNEQF

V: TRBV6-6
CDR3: ASSYQLSGGYEQY

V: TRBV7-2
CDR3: ASRPGPYNEQF

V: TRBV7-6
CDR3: ASSLGYQSSYEQY

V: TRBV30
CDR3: AWSSPPGPLNSPLH

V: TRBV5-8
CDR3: ASSSGTGGGEQY

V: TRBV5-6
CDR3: ASSLLAGSETQY

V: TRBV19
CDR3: ASSSLTSGSDEQY

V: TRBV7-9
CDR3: ASSSVGANEKLF

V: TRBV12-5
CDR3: ASGLVPGAGVLYEQY

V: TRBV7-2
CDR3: ASSPGLAGITGELF

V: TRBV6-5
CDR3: ASSYGTFTGELF

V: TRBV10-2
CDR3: ASSISASYEQY

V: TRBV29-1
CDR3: SVGTLQRDGYT

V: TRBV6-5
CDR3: ASSYSSGEQY

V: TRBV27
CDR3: ASSFSGDNEQF

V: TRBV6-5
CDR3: ASRAGDGGGYT

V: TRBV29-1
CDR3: SVQQGEQNTEAF

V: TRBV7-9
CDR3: ASSPDPSFYNEQF

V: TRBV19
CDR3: ASRRESGGYT

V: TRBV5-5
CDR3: ASSLMQGTNTEAF

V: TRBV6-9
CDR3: ASSSQDRVMNTEAF

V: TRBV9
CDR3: ASGPGGGVYEQY

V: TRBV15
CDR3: ATSREGGRSSYEQY

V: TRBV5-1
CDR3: ASSLAGSGYEQY

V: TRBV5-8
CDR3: ASSLVVGTGWWATEAF

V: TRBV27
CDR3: ASSFSPGGQEKLF

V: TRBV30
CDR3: AWSVQETQY

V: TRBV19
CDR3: ASSVSANTGELF

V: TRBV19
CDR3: ASSLAGEAYEQY

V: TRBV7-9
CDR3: ASSLAGEWGRTEAF

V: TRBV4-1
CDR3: ASSHEKYVNEKLF

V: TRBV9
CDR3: ASSVDRAFFGYT